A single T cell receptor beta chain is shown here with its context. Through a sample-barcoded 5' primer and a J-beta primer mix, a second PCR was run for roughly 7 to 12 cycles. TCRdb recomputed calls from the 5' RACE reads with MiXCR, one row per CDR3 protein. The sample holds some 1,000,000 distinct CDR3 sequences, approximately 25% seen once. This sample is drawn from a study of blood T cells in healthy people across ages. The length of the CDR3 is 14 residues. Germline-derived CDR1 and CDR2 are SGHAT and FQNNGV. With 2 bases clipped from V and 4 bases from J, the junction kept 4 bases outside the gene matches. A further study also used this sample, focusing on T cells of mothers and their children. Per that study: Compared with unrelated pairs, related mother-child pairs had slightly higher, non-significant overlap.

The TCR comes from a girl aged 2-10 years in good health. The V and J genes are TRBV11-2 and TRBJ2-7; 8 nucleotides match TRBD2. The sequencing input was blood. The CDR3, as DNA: TGTGCCAGCAGCTTACAAGCGGGAGCATACGAGCAGTACTTC. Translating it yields CASSLQAGAYEQYF.